Listed below are T cell receptor beta chains from one sample, sequenced in a study of T-cell memory formation after mild COVID-19. MiXCR was run by TCRdb on the 5' RACE reads, yielding one entry per CDR3 protein. The sample consists of fewer than 150,000 distinct CDR3 sequences, about 6% of them appearing once. Material: PBMCs or a T cell subset sorted from them (not recorded which). These receptors came from an adult woman who had mild COVID-19 (a few samples of this study predate the infection). Cell type and time point are not known. Both conserved end residues are part of each CDR3. Fields, in order: V gene, J gene, D gene, clone size, CDR3 length, CDR3 DNA, CDR3 protein. A D gene is named only where the DNA matches it firmly. For some rows the clone size is stated as once, few or many, or as a class when expanded; others skip it.

v_gene: TRBV5-5; j_gene: TRBJ1-2; d_gene: .; abundance: few; len: 13; CDR3nt: TGTGCCAGCAGCTTGCAGAATAACTATGGCTACACCTTC; CDR3aa: CASSLQNNYGYTF
v_gene: TRBV6-6; j_gene: TRBJ2-3; d_gene: .; abundance: few; len: 13; CDR3nt: TGTGCCAGCAGTTACGATCGGGTGGATACGCAGTATTTT; CDR3aa: CASSYDRVDTQYF
v_gene: TRBV7-9; j_gene: TRBJ2-5; d_gene: TRBD1; abundance: many; len: 18; CDR3nt: TGTGCCAGCAGCTTAGCCTACCTCCGGGACAGCGATCAAGAGACCCAGTACTTC; CDR3aa: CASSLAYLRDSDQETQYF
v_gene: TRBV5-1; j_gene: TRBJ1-2; d_gene: .; abundance: few; len: 12; CDR3nt: TGCGCCAGCAGCTTTGACTTCAGTGGCTACACCTTC; CDR3aa: CASSFDFSGYTF
v_gene: TRBV3-1; j_gene: TRBJ2-7; d_gene: TRBD2; abundance: few; len: 16; CDR3nt: TGTGCCAGCAGCCAAGAAAGCGGGAGGGCCCCCTACGAGCAGTACTTC; CDR3aa: CASSQESGRAPYEQYF
v_gene: TRBV6-2/TRBV6-3; j_gene: TRBJ2-7; d_gene: TRBD1; abundance: many; len: 13; CDR3nt: TGTGCCAGCATAAGGACAGGGAGCTACGAGCAGTACTTC; CDR3aa: CASIRTGSYEQYF
v_gene: TRBV29-1; j_gene: TRBJ2-1; d_gene: TRBD1; abundance: many; len: 15; CDR3nt: TGCAGCGTTGAAGGCGACAGGGGACTCTACAATGAGCAGTTCTTC; CDR3aa: CSVEGDRGLYNEQFF
v_gene: TRBV9; j_gene: TRBJ2-3; d_gene: TRBD2; abundance: .; len: 16; CDR3nt: TGTGCCAGCAGCAAACTAGCGGGAAATGGCACAGATACGCAGTATTTT; CDR3aa: CASSKLAGNGTDTQYF
v_gene: TRBV6-6; j_gene: TRBJ2-7; d_gene: .; abundance: many; len: 15; CDR3nt: TGTGCCAGCAGTCACAACCGGGGACGGTCCCCCGAGCAGTACTTC; CDR3aa: CASSHNRGRSPEQYF
v_gene: TRBV29-1; j_gene: TRBJ2-1; d_gene: .; abundance: .; len: 12; CDR3nt: TGCAGCGTCTCCCGGGACTCCCACGAGCAGTTCTTC; CDR3aa: CSVSRDSHEQFF
v_gene: TRBV23-1; j_gene: TRBJ2-3; d_gene: TRBD1; abundance: many; len: 17; CDR3nt: TGCGCCAGCAGTCATCACTCGGACAGGATTCGAACAGATACGCAGTATTTT; CDR3aa: CASSHHSDRIRTDTQYF
v_gene: TRBV7-8; j_gene: TRBJ1-1; d_gene: TRBD1; abundance: .; len: 14; CDR3nt: TGTGCCAGCAGGCCTAGACAGGGGGCACCTGAAGCTTTCTTT; CDR3aa: CASRPRQGAPEAFF
v_gene: TRBV11-2; j_gene: TRBJ2-3; d_gene: TRBD1; abundance: many; len: 16; CDR3nt: TGTGCCAGCAGCCCGCAACAGGGGGGCGCAACAGATACGCAGTATTTT; CDR3aa: CASSPQQGGATDTQYF
v_gene: TRBV4-2; j_gene: TRBJ1-5; d_gene: TRBD1; abundance: few; len: 17; CDR3nt: TGTGCCAGCAGCCAAGATTCTGGGACAGGGGTCGATCAGCCCCAGCATTTT; CDR3aa: CASSQDSGTGVDQPQHF
v_gene: TRBV6-5; j_gene: TRBJ2-5; d_gene: .; abundance: .; len: 12; CDR3nt: TGTGCCAGCTTCGCCGGATCTGGGGCCCAGTACTTC; CDR3aa: CASFAGSGAQYF
v_gene: TRBV5-1; j_gene: TRBJ2-3; d_gene: .; abundance: .; len: 14; CDR3nt: TGCGCCAGCAGCTTGGAAGGGATCACAGATACGCAGTATTTT; CDR3aa: CASSLEGITDTQYF
v_gene: TRBV5-1; j_gene: TRBJ1-1; d_gene: .; abundance: few; len: 14; CDR3nt: TGCGCCAGCAGCGAACAGGGCGGGAACACTGAAGCTTTCTTT; CDR3aa: CASSEQGGNTEAFF
v_gene: TRBV6-2/TRBV6-3; j_gene: TRBJ2-1; d_gene: .; abundance: few; len: 15; CDR3nt: TGTGCCAGCAGTTATAGGACTAACCCCTACAATGAGCAGTTCTTC; CDR3aa: CASSYRTNPYNEQFF
v_gene: TRBV5-6; j_gene: TRBJ1-2; d_gene: .; abundance: many; len: 14; CDR3nt: TGTGCCAGCAGCTTGACGGGGAGTAACTATGGCTACACCTTC; CDR3aa: CASSLTGSNYGYTF
v_gene: TRBV5-1; j_gene: TRBJ2-4; d_gene: TRBD1; abundance: many; len: 17; CDR3nt: TGCGCCAGCAGCTTGGGAGGTGGGACAGTCGCCAAAAACATTCAGTACTTC; CDR3aa: CASSLGGGTVAKNIQYF
v_gene: TRBV18; j_gene: TRBJ2-6; d_gene: .; abundance: .; len: 16; CDR3nt: TGTGCCAGCTCACCAGTGCTGGGTTCCGGGGCCAACGTCCTGACTTTC; CDR3aa: CASSPVLGSGANVLTF
v_gene: TRBV7-8; j_gene: TRBJ2-3; d_gene: .; abundance: many; len: 16; CDR3nt: TGTGCCAGCAGCCTCAGATCAGGGCGGAGGTCAGATACGCAGTATTTT; CDR3aa: CASSLRSGRRSDTQYF
v_gene: TRBV4-3; j_gene: TRBJ1-4; d_gene: .; abundance: .; len: 16; CDR3nt: TGCGCCAGCAGCCAAGCCCGACACACAACTAATGAAAAACTGTTTTTT; CDR3aa: CASSQARHTTNEKLFF
v_gene: TRBV7-2; j_gene: TRBJ2-7; d_gene: TRBD1; abundance: .; len: 13; CDR3nt: TGTGCCAGCAGTACGGACAGGGGTAACGAGCAGTACTTC; CDR3aa: CASSTDRGNEQYF
v_gene: TRBV27; j_gene: TRBJ2-3; d_gene: TRBD2; abundance: few; len: 16; CDR3nt: TGTGCCAGCAGCCCGCCCTCGTCTAGCGGGAGGGGGACGCAGTATTTT; CDR3aa: CASSPPSSSGRGTQYF
v_gene: TRBV4-1; j_gene: TRBJ2-3; d_gene: .; abundance: many; len: 15; CDR3nt: TGCGCCAGCAGCCATACCAGCTACACCACAGATACGCAGTATTTT; CDR3aa: CASSHTSYTTDTQYF
v_gene: TRBV20-1; j_gene: TRBJ2-7; d_gene: TRBD2; abundance: many; len: 15; CDR3nt: TGCAGTGCTAGCTTTCAACCGGGGGGCTCCTACGAGCAGTACTTC; CDR3aa: CSASFQPGGSYEQYF
v_gene: TRBV2; j_gene: TRBJ1-1; d_gene: .; abundance: few; len: 14; CDR3nt: TGTGCCAGCAGTGTCTTGGGGGCGCCTACTGAAGCTTTCTTT; CDR3aa: CASSVLGAPTEAFF
v_gene: TRBV29-1; j_gene: TRBJ1-1; d_gene: .; abundance: .; len: 13; CDR3nt: TGCAGCGCCGAACGGACACAGAACACTGAAGCTTTCTTT; CDR3aa: CSAERTQNTEAFF
v_gene: TRBV7-9; j_gene: TRBJ2-1; d_gene: .; abundance: many; len: 12; CDR3nt: TGTGCCAGCAGCTTAGAGGCCAGAGAGCAGTTCTTC; CDR3aa: CASSLEAREQFF
v_gene: TRBV7-2; j_gene: TRBJ1-1; d_gene: TRBD1; abundance: .; len: 15; CDR3nt: TGTGCCAGCAGCCCCCAACAGGGGGCGCGCGCTGAAGCTTTCTTT; CDR3aa: CASSPQQGARAEAFF
v_gene: TRBV12-3/TRBV12-4; j_gene: TRBJ1-1; d_gene: .; abundance: many; len: 13; CDR3nt: TGTGCCAGCAGTTTGGGCTCTAAGACTGAAGCTTTCTTT; CDR3aa: CASSLGSKTEAFF
v_gene: TRBV25-1; j_gene: TRBJ1-1; d_gene: .; abundance: .; len: 13; CDR3nt: TGTGCCAGCAGTGAGCTCAGGAACACTGAAGCTTTCTTT; CDR3aa: CASSELRNTEAFF
v_gene: TRBV29-1; j_gene: TRBJ2-2; d_gene: TRBD1; abundance: many; len: 15; CDR3nt: TGCAGCGTTAGTAGGACAGGGGCGAACACCGGGGAGCTGTTTTTT; CDR3aa: CSVSRTGANTGELFF
v_gene: TRBV15; j_gene: TRBJ2-7; d_gene: TRBD2; abundance: few; len: 15; CDR3nt: TGTGCCACCAGCAAAGAGCGGGGGTCCTCCTACGAGCAGTACTTC; CDR3aa: CATSKERGSSYEQYF
v_gene: TRBV5-1; j_gene: TRBJ2-1; d_gene: TRBD2; abundance: many; len: 17; CDR3nt: TGCGCCAGCAGCTTGGTTGGGTCCGGGACTAGCGGGGGCGAGCAGTTCTTC; CDR3aa: CASSLVGSGTSGGEQFF
v_gene: TRBV15; j_gene: TRBJ2-1; d_gene: TRBD1; abundance: .; len: 16; CDR3nt: TGTGCCACCAGCTTTGGACAGGGAAGCTCCTACAATGAGCAGTTCTTC; CDR3aa: CATSFGQGSSYNEQFF
v_gene: TRBV3-1; j_gene: TRBJ2-7; d_gene: .; abundance: few; len: 13; CDR3nt: TGTGCCAGCAGCCTCGGGACTCGGGGGGAGCAGTACTTC; CDR3aa: CASSLGTRGEQYF
v_gene: TRBV5-1; j_gene: TRBJ2-3; d_gene: TRBD2; abundance: few; len: 16; CDR3nt: TGCGCCAGCAGCTTGGGGAGCGGGGGGTCTGGAGATACGCAGTATTTT; CDR3aa: CASSLGSGGSGDTQYF
v_gene: TRBV12-3/TRBV12-4; j_gene: TRBJ2-1; d_gene: TRBD2; abundance: many; len: 16; CDR3nt: TGTGCCAGCAGCCCCCCGCGGACTAGCGGGTACAATGAGCAGTTCTTC; CDR3aa: CASSPPRTSGYNEQFF
v_gene: TRBV5-1; j_gene: TRBJ2-5; d_gene: TRBD1; abundance: many; len: 16; CDR3nt: TGCGCCAGCAGCAGAGCCGGGACAGGGGTTGTCGAGACCCAGTACTTC; CDR3aa: CASSRAGTGVVETQYF
v_gene: TRBV7-2; j_gene: TRBJ1-5; d_gene: TRBD1; abundance: many; len: 16; CDR3nt: TGTGCCAGCAGCCCGGGATCTGGACAGGGGTTTCAGCCCCAGCATTTT; CDR3aa: CASSPGSGQGFQPQHF
v_gene: TRBV7-2; j_gene: TRBJ2-1; d_gene: TRBD1; abundance: .; len: 16; CDR3nt: TGTGCCAGCAGCTTGGTATGGACAGGGAGGTTAAATGAGCAGTTCTTC; CDR3aa: CASSLVWTGRLNEQFF
v_gene: TRBV20-1; j_gene: TRBJ2-6; d_gene: .; abundance: many; len: 15; CDR3nt: TGCAGTGCTCCCGCCAGGGACGCTGGGGCCAACGTCCTGACTTTC; CDR3aa: CSAPARDAGANVLTF
v_gene: TRBV5-1; j_gene: TRBJ1-5; d_gene: .; abundance: many; len: 15; CDR3nt: TGCGCCAGCAGTCCGGGGGGGATCAGCAATCAGCCCCAGCATTTT; CDR3aa: CASSPGGISNQPQHF
v_gene: TRBV3-1; j_gene: TRBJ1-1; d_gene: .; abundance: few; len: 11; CDR3nt: TGTGCCAGCAGCTACTACACTGAAGCTTTCTTT; CDR3aa: CASSYYTEAFF
v_gene: TRBV6-2/TRBV6-3; j_gene: TRBJ1-1; d_gene: .; abundance: few; len: 14; CDR3nt: TGTGCCAGCAGTTACAAGCAGAGGAGCACTGAAGCTTTCTTT; CDR3aa: CASSYKQRSTEAFF
v_gene: TRBV15; j_gene: TRBJ2-2; d_gene: .; abundance: few; len: 14; CDR3nt: TGTGCCACCAGCAGAGATGCGACCCCCGGGGAGCTGTTTTTT; CDR3aa: CATSRDATPGELFF
v_gene: TRBV6-2/TRBV6-3; j_gene: TRBJ2-1; d_gene: TRBD2; abundance: many; len: 15; CDR3nt: TGTGCCAGCAGGATAAGCGGGAGCTCCTACAATGAGCAGTTCTTC; CDR3aa: CASRISGSSYNEQFF
v_gene: TRBV5-1; j_gene: TRBJ2-3; d_gene: .; abundance: many; len: 12; CDR3nt: TGCGCCAGCAGCTCCGCACAAGATACGCAGTATTTT; CDR3aa: CASSSAQDTQYF
v_gene: TRBV27; j_gene: TRBJ2-7; d_gene: TRBD1; abundance: .; len: 17; CDR3nt: TGTGCCAGCAGTTACGGCCCCCGGGACAGGGTTAAGAACGAGCAGTACTTC; CDR3aa: CASSYGPRDRVKNEQYF
v_gene: TRBV4-1; j_gene: TRBJ2-1; d_gene: .; abundance: .; len: 13; CDR3nt: TGCGCCAGCAGCCAGGCTAGTTTTTCAAGACAGTTCTTC; CDR3aa: CASSQASFSRQFF
v_gene: TRBV30; j_gene: TRBJ1-2; d_gene: .; abundance: .; len: 15; CDR3nt: TGTGCCTGGAGTGTATGGACGGCAGTAGGAAATGGCTACACCTTC; CDR3aa: CAWSVWTAVGNGYTF
v_gene: TRBV27; j_gene: TRBJ2-2; d_gene: .; abundance: .; len: 11; CDR3nt: TGTGCCAGCAGGAGAACCGGGGAGCTGTTTTTT; CDR3aa: CASRRTGELFF
v_gene: TRBV7-9; j_gene: TRBJ2-1; d_gene: .; abundance: few; len: 11; CDR3nt: TGTGCCAGCAGCACAACCAATGAGCAGTTCTTC; CDR3aa: CASSTTNEQFF